This T cell receptor (beta chain) appears in the sequencing data of a study of shared clonotypes between healthy human individuals. The overall study: The composition of the donors was a couple of women and a few men aged 18 to 49.

The CDR3 runs to 16 residues. V was clipped by 5 bases and J by 3 bases; unmatched bases: 7. The V gene's germline CDR1 is KGHSH and CDR2 LQKENI. The material for each subset, its genomic DNA, was split evenly across several immunoSEQ plates. Clones were read by immunoSEQ multiplex PCR, and TCRdb kept only the in-frame ones, dropping some. The table lists millions of clones, just over 90% of them singletons. This receptor was taken from a man aged 18 to 35 in good health. The sequenced sample consisted of naive CD4+ T cells sorted from blood. Subset specified: CD45RA+ positively selected. This chain uses TRBV18 with TRBJ2-1; 10 bases line up with TRBD2. The CDR3 nucleotides are TGTGCCAGCTCATCCCTAGCGGGAGCCGTCTACAATGAGCAGTTCTTC. Translation gives CASSSLAGAVYNEQFF. Combining the CDR3 with reference TRBV18 and TRBJ2-1 gives the whole variable domain NAGVMQNPRHLVRRRGQEARLRCSPMKGHSHVYWYRQLPEEGLKFMVYLQKENIIDESGMPKERFSAEFPKEGPSILRIQQVVRGDSAAYFCASSSLAGAVYNEQFFGPGTRLTVL.